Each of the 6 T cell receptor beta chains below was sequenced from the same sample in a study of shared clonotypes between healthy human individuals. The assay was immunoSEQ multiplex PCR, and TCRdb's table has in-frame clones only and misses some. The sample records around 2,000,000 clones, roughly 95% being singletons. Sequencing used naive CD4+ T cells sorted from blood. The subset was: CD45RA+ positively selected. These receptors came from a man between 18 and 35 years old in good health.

This CDR3 is CASSYALDTSYEQYF. The CDR3 DNA is TGTGCCAGCAGTTACGCCCTGGACACCTCCTACGAGCAGTACTTC. The V gene is TRBV2, the J gene TRBJ2-7, with D perhaps matching TRBD1 (5 bases). The germline CDR1 and CDR2 sequences are SNHLY and FYNNEI. The CDR3 sequence is 15 residues long. V gave up 5 bases and J gave up 0 bases, with 14 bases separating them.

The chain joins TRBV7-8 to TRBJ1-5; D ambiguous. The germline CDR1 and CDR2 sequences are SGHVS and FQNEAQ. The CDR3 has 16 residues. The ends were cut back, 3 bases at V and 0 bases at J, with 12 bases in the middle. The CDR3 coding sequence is TGTGCCAGCAGCTTCGAGTTGGCCATTAGCAATCAGCCCCAGCATTTT. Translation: CASSFELAISNQPQHF.

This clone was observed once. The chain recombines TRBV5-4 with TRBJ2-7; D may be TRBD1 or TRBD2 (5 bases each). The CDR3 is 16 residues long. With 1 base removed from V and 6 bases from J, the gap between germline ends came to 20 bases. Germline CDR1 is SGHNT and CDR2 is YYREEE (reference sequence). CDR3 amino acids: CASSLFGTARDGEQYF. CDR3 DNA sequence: TGTGCCAGCAGCTTGTTCGGTACAGCCAGGGACGGCGAGCAGTACTTC.

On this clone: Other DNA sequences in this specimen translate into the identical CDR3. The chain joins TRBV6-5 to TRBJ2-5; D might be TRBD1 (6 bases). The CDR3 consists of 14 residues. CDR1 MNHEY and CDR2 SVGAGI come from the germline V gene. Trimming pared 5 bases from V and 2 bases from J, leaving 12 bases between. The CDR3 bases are TGTGCCAGCAGTCCAGGGGTTGGGCAAGAGACCCAGTACTTC. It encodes CASSPGVGQETQYF.

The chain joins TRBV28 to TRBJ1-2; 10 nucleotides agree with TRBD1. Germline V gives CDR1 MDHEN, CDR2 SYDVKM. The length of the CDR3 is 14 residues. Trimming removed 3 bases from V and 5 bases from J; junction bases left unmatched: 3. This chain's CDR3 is CASSFGQGVYGYTF. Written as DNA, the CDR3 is TGTGCCAGCAGTTTTGGACAGGGGGTTTATGGCTACACCTTC.

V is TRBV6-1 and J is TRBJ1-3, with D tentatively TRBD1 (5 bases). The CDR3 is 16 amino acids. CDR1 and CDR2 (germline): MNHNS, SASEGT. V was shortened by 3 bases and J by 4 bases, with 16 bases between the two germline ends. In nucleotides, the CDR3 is TGTGCCAGCAGTGACCTGACCGAGGCAGGGGGAAACACCATATATTTT. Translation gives CASSDLTEAGGNTIYF.